What follows is one T cell receptor beta chain and its context. Its antigen is as yet unknown. The data originate from a study of cytomegalovirus exposure and HLA in healthy donors. General study results and limits: Researchers counted roughly 150 TCR beta chains as cytomegalovirus-associated. A cluster of highly shared sequence variants was likely a sequencing artifact. Being productive about 90% or about 30% of the time was typical of most TCR beta V segments in an earlier analysis.

PCR amplification relied on 60 Vbeta primers (plus 13 Jbeta primers). The repertoire was sequenced with immunoSEQ multiplex PCR; TCRdb's copy has only in-frame clones and lacks some. The table has fewer than 80,000 clones, about 80% seen once. The CDR3 runs 15 residues. Trimming took 3 bases from V and 4 from J; bases not matched to a gene: 8. The germline CDR1 and CDR2 sequences are MNHNS and SASEGT. Sequenced material: PBMCs. The gene calls are TRBV6-1 and TRBJ2-5, with TRBD1 identical over 7 bases. This clonotype was obtained from a young man in good health and CMV-seronegative. The CDR3 DNA is TGTGCCAGCAGTGACCCCGGCAGGGGGATAGAGACCCAGTACTTC. Encoded protein: CASSDPGRGIETQYF.